This T cell receptor (beta chain) was retrieved from a study of cytomegalovirus exposure and HLA in healthy donors. This clone was picked up a small number of times. Primers for the PCR totalled 60 Vbeta and 13 Jbeta. Sequenced by immunoSEQ multiplex PCR; TCRdb stores in-frame clones only, minus some. The repertoire holds about 190,000 clones, with roughly four fifths as singletons. Germline CDR1 reads SGHDN; CDR2 reads FVKESK. CDR3 length equals 16 residues. V lost 4 bases, J lost 1 base, and 9 bases stayed unmatched. The chain joins TRBV14 to TRBJ1-2, with 7 bases lining up with TRBD1. The clonotype comes from a woman aged 25 to 39 in good health and CMV-seropositive. Sequenced: PBMCs. CDR3 DNA: TGTGCCAGCAGCCCCAGGGGGACGCTGCATAACTATGGCTACACCTTC. As protein: CASSPRGTLHNYGYTF.